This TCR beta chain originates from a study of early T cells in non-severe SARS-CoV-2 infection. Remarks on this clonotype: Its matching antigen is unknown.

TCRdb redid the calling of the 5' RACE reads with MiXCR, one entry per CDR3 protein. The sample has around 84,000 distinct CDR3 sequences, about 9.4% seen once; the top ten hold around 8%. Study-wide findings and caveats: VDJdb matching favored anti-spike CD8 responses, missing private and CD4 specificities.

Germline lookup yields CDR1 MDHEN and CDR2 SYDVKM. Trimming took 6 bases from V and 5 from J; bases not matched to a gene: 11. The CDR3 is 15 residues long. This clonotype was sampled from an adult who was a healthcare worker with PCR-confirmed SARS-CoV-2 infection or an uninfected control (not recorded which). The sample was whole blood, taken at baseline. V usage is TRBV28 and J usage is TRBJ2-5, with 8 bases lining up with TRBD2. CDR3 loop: CASSLIAGGRETQYF. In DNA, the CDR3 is TGTGCCAGCAGCCTCATTGCGGGAGGAAGGGAGACCCAGTACTTC. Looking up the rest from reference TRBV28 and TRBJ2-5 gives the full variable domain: DVKVTQSSRYLVKRTGEKVFLECVQDMDHENMFWYRQDPGLGLRLIYFSYDVKMKEKGDIPEGYSVSREKKERFSLILESASTNQTSMYLCASSLIAGGRETQYFGPGTRLLVL.